The 30 T cell receptor beta chains given below trace back to one sample, sequenced in a study of blood T cell repertoires in COVID-19 (dated by TCRdb to about 2020). Library preparation employed the immunoSEQ multiplex PCR assay. TCRdb took this table from immuneACCESS and kept in-frame rearrangements with V and J called. Such tables lack part of the clones; where checked against another copy, unresolved V genes explain under half of the gap, and the rest is unexplained. In all, the sample holds approximately 210,000 clones, and more than 85% of those were seen once. Approximately 0.66% of the sample belongs to the ten largest clones. The sequencing input was peripheral blood. The origin of the receptors is a man aged 35 to 55 with acute or convalescent COVID-19.

This clone was counted a few times. The CDR3 DNA sequence: TGTGCCAGCAGTGAAGGGGGGACTGCCTTTAATGAAAAACTGTTTTTT. Protein: CASSEGGTAFNEKLFF. This chain links TRBV6-1 with TRBJ1-4; D perhaps matches TRBD1 (5 bases). The V end was cut by 1 base, the J end by 4 bases, with 13 bases between. The CDR3 runs 16 residues. Germline-derived CDR1 and CDR2 are MNHNS and SASEGT.

Points on this clone: The identical CDR3 is also encoded by other nucleotide sequences in the sample. This chain joins TRBV7-2 and TRBJ1-5; 7 positions match TRBD1. Germline V lookup: CDR1 SGHTA, CDR2 FQGNSA. Germline trimming cut 5 bases from V and 6 bases from J; bases unmatched to any gene: 4. The CDR3 is made up of 13 amino acids. This CDR3 reads CASSLAGGQPQHF. The CDR3 nucleotides are TGTGCCAGCAGCCTTGCAGGGGGTCAGCCCCAGCATTTT.

This clone was seen once. The chain uses TRBV2 and TRBJ2-5, with 8 positions matching TRBD2. From germline, CDR1 is SNHLY and CDR2 FYNNEI. V lost 3 bases to trimming and J lost 4 bases; unmatched junction nucleotides: 7. This CDR3 is built from 15 residues. The chain's CDR3 is CASSDGGAQGETQYF. Written as DNA, the CDR3 is TGTGCCAGCAGTGACGGGGGGGCCCAAGGAGAGACCCAGTACTTC.

The V gene is TRBV7-2, the J gene TRBJ2-3; D is ambiguous. Per germline, CDR1 SGHTA and CDR2 FQGNSA. The germline V and J ends were trimmed by 2 bases and 0 bases, with 6 bases remaining between them. The CDR3 length is 14 residues. The chain's CDR3 is CASSLTGSTDTQYF. The DNA for the CDR3 is TGTGCCAGCAGCTTAACGGGTAGCACAGATACGCAGTATTTT.

The rearrangement joins TRBV28 to TRBJ1-2, with D possibly matching TRBD1 (6 bases). CDR3 length equals 14 residues. Trimming removed 5 bases from V and 8 bases from J, with 18 bases in between. Germline values: CDR1 MDHEN, CDR2 SYDVKM. The CDR3 protein is CASSILTGPEGYTF. The CDR3 DNA follows: TGTGCCAGCAGTATATTGACAGGACCGGAGGGCTACACCTTC.

This chain joins TRBV7-8 and TRBJ1-1; D remains unclear. The length of the CDR3 is 13 residues. V dropped 0 bases and J dropped 3 bases, with 5 bases sitting between them. In germline, CDR1 is SGHVS, CDR2 FQNEAQ. The CDR3 region has the DNA TGTGCCAGCAGCTTAGCGCAGGACACTGAAGCTTTCTTT. The encoded protein is CASSLAQDTEAFF. The full variable domain, in which reference TRBV7-8 and TRBJ1-1 provide the parts outside the CDR3, is GAGVSQSPRYKVAKRGQDVALRCDPISGHVSLFWYQQALGQGPEFLTYFQNEAQLDKSGLPSDRFFAERPEGSVSTLKIQRTQQEDSAVYLCASSLAQDTEAFFGQGTRLTVV.

Note on this clone: Other nucleotide sequences in the sample specify the same CDR3. V and J are TRBV9 and TRBJ2-5; no clear D gene. V was cut by 2 bases and J by 1 base, with 6 bases left in between. This CDR3 has 13 residues. Germline V lookup: CDR1 SGDLS, CDR2 YYNGEE. For the CDR3, the DNA is TGTGCCAGCAGCGTCGCTAGCCAAGAGACCCAGTACTTC. Its protein is CASSVASQETQYF.

The J gene is TRBJ1-2, the V gene TRBV6-5, with 7 bases matching TRBD1. V lost 4 bases, J lost 6 bases, and 14 bases stayed unmatched. CDR3 length: 16 amino acids. The germline gives CDR1 MNHEY, CDR2 SVGAGI. CDR3 DNA sequence: TGTGCCAGCAGTTGGGTGGGGGGACAGAGGGTCCATGGCTACACCTTC. As protein: CASSWVGGQRVHGYTF.

This clone appeared a single time. V and J are TRBV6-2 or TRBV6-3 and TRBJ2-1, with D possibly being TRBD1 (5 bases). This CDR3 has 13 residues. Germline V lookup: CDR1 MNHEY, CDR2 SVGEGT. V lost 8 bases, J lost 6 bases, and 14 bases lay in between. CDR3 DNA sequence: TGTGCCAGCGGCCAAATCAGGGTCAATGAGCAGTTCTTC. Translating it yields CASGQIRVNEQFF.

The genes are TRBV29-1 and TRBJ2-3; the match to TRBD1 covers 7 bases. Germline V CDR1 and CDR2: SQVTM, ANQGSEA. The CDR3 consists of 17 residues. The junction had 11 bases not matched to a gene; V was cut back by 0 bases and J by 2 bases. CDR3 in amino acids: CSVEDHRGQSFTDTQYF. CDR3 DNA: TGCAGCGTTGAAGATCATAGGGGACAGAGCTTCACAGATACGCAGTATTTT.

The V and J genes are TRBV6-6 and TRBJ2-7, with 7 bases lining up with TRBD1. Germline loops: CDR1 MNHNY, CDR2 SVGAGI (reference sequence). The CDR3 spans 14 residues. The V and J ends lost 6 bases and 6 bases, in that order; junction bases with no gene match: 11. The CDR3 bases are TGTGCCAGCAGCCGGACAGGAATTTACAGCGAGCAGTACTTC. It encodes CASSRTGIYSEQYF.

This chain connects TRBV21-1 to TRBJ2-2; the table calls TRBD2, which could not be checked here. TRBV21-1 is a pseudogene locus. The CDR3 has 15 amino acids. The CDR3 spells CASSKGGPGTGELFF. CDR3 in DNA: TGTGCCAGCAGCAAGGGGGGACCGGGCACCGGGGAGCTGTTTTTT.

This clone was seen just once. This chain links TRBV5-1 with TRBJ1-2; D gene ambiguous. With 5 bases removed from V and 4 bases from J, the gap between germline ends came to 12 bases. Per the germline V gene, CDR1 is SGHRS and CDR2 is YFSETQ. This CDR3 region has 13 residues. CDR3 protein: CASRHDTTYGYTF. CDR3 DNA sequence: TGCGCCAGCAGACATGACACCACCTATGGCTACACCTTC.

V and J are TRBV5-1 and TRBJ2-2, with a weak D call TRBD1 (6 bases). Per the germline V gene, CDR1 is SGHRS and CDR2 is YFSETQ. The CDR3 consists of 16 residues. V gave up 0 bases and J gave up 6 bases, with 15 bases separating them. CDR3 nucleotide sequence: TGCGCCAGCAGCTTGGCAAGGGGTGAGGGGGCCGGGGAGCTGTTTTTT. Translating it yields CASSLARGEGAGELFF.

CDR3 in amino acids: CASRSSGQGVLGYTF. The CDR3, as DNA: TGTGCCAGCAGAAGCAGTGGACAGGGGGTATTAGGCTACACCTTC. J is TRBJ1-2 and V is TRBV27; 10 bases line up with TRBD1. The CDR3 spans 15 residues. The germline V gene encodes CDR1 MNHEY and CDR2 SMNVEV (reference sequence). The junction had 12 bases not matched to a gene; V was cut back by 6 bases and J by 8 bases.

The chain carries TRBV15 and TRBJ1-2, with 7 nucleotides matching TRBD1. J was trimmed by 4 bases and V by 1 base; bases with no gene match: 9. The CDR3 loop spans 16 amino acids. Germline V gene data show CDR1 as LNHNV and CDR2 as YYDKDF (reference sequence). The CDR3 nucleotides are TGTGCCACCAGCAGAGGGGGAAACAGGGGAAGCTATGGCTACACCTTC. This encodes CATSRGGNRGSYGYTF.

The chain carries TRBV3-1 (or the pseudogene TRBV3-2) and TRBJ2-5, with 16 bases lining up with TRBD2. V was pared by 6 bases and J by 4 bases, with 11 bases of the junction left unmatched. The CDR3 is made up of 18 amino acids. The V gene's germline CDR1 is LGHDT and CDR2 YNNKEL (reference sequence). The CDR3 DNA follows: TGTGCCAGCAGTCCCAGGGGGACTAGCGGGGGGGTAGGAGAGACCCAGTACTTC. This codes for CASSPRGTSGGVGETQYF.

This clone occurred a few times. Other DNA variants within this sample encode the same CDR3. This chain connects TRBV6-5 to TRBJ2-3; D is unresolved. The CDR3 length is 12 residues. Germline V gives CDR1 MNHEY, CDR2 SVGAGI. Deletions cut 4 bases from V and 3 bases from J, with 5 bases between. This CDR3 reads CASSSMTDTQYF. CDR3 nucleotide sequence: TGTGCCAGCAGTTCTATGACAGATACGCAGTATTTT.

This sequence joins TRBV4-1 and TRBJ1-1; a weak D match, TRBD1 (6 bases). Trimming took 6 bases from V and 8 from J, leaving 13 bases between them. From germline, CDR1 is MGHRA and CDR2 YSYEKL. The CDR3 loop spans 12 amino acids. CDR3 bases: TGCGCCAGCAGGTCGACAGGCTCCGAAGCTTTCTTT. Encoded protein: CASRSTGSEAFF.

The CDR3 sequence is CASRTGWETQYF. The CDR3 DNA is TGTGCCAGCAGAACAGGGTGGGAGACCCAGTACTTC. The chain couples TRBV6-5 to TRBJ2-5; D may be TRBD1 (6 bases). V lost 6 bases to trimming and J lost 5 bases, with 10 bases between them. The length of the CDR3 is 12 residues. The V gene's germline CDR1 is MNHEY and CDR2 SVGAGI.

The genes are TRBV28 and TRBJ1-5; 11 positions match TRBD1. The J segment lost 9 bases and the V segment lost 3 bases, leaving 7 bases of the junction unmatched. The CDR3 totals 15 residues. CDR1 and CDR2 (germline): MDHEN, SYDVKM. The CDR3 loop is CASSFFGTGGSPQHF. DNA of the CDR3: TGTGCCAGCAGTTTTTTCGGGACAGGGGGATCGCCCCAGCATTTT.

This clone was counted a single time. This chain connects TRBV3-1 (or the pseudogene TRBV3-2) to TRBJ2-5, with D perhaps matching TRBD1 (6 bases). The CDR3 is 14 amino acids. V gave up 10 bases and J gave up 5 bases, with 20 bases separating them. Germline CDR1 is LGHDT and CDR2 is YNNKEL (reference sequence). The CDR3 reads CAISLMGRGETQYF. CDR3 coding DNA: TGTGCCATATCTTTAATGGGTAGGGGGGAGACCCAGTACTTC.

The chain employs TRBV14 and TRBJ2-3, with unresolved D. The CDR3 is 16 amino acids. Germline CDR1 reads SGHDN; CDR2 reads FVKESK. V lost 4 bases and J 10 bases, leaving 24 bases between the germline ends. The CDR3: CASSRTSPHRRDAQYF. The CDR3 nucleotides read TGTGCCAGCAGCCGCACCTCGCCCCACAGACGTGACGCGCAGTATTTT.

This rearrangement joins TRBV3-1 (or the pseudogene TRBV3-2) to TRBJ2-1; 9 bases line up with TRBD2. Losses at the gene ends were 2 bases for V and 11 bases for J; bases not matched to a gene: 10. Per germline, CDR1 LGHDT and CDR2 YNNKEL (reference sequence). CDR3 size: 15 residues. The CDR3 DNA is TGTGCCAGCAGCCAATGGGCTAGCGGGACCATAAAGCAGTTCTTC. Amino acid sequence: CASSQWASGTIKQFF.

This sequence joins TRBV19 and TRBJ2-2; possible D gene TRBD2, 6 bases. The V end lost 6 bases, the J end lost 0 bases, and 11 bases lay between the germline ends. The CDR3 contains 15 residues. Germline values: CDR1 LNHDA, CDR2 SQIVND (reference sequence). The CDR3 protein is CASSTWTTNTGELFF. In DNA, the CDR3 is TGTGCCAGTAGCACCTGGACTACGAACACCGGGGAGCTGTTTTTT.

The chain recombines TRBV5-1 with TRBJ2-1; the D is unclear. Trimming took 0 bases from V and 6 from J, leaving 4 bases between them. CDR3 length equals 12 residues. Germline V gene lookup returns CDR1 SGHRS and CDR2 YFSETQ. The CDR3 coding sequence is TGCGCCAGCAGCTTGGTTCTCAATGAGCAGTTCTTC. This encodes CASSLVLNEQFF.

The chain links TRBV7-9 to TRBJ2-7, with 9 bases lining up with TRBD1. J gave up 4 bases and V 5 bases, and 12 bases lay outside the gene matches. The CDR3 runs 16 residues. Germline V gene sequence: CDR1 SEHNR, CDR2 FQNEAQ (reference sequence). CDR3 residues: CASSLGVGQGLYEQYF. Here the CDR3 DNA reads TGTGCCAGCAGCCTTGGTGTCGGACAGGGGCTGTACGAGCAGTACTTC.

This chain joins TRBV6-2 or TRBV6-3 and TRBJ2-7; 9 bases agree with TRBD2. The CDR3 covers 14 residues. The V segment lost 1 base and the J segment 4 bases; nucleotides outside the gene matches: 2. Germline-derived CDR1 and CDR2 are MNHEY and SVGEGT. The CDR3 loop reads CASSYLAGEYEQYF. The DNA for the CDR3 is TGTGCCAGCAGTTACTTAGCGGGGGAATACGAGCAGTACTTC.

This clone came up a few times. The chain combines TRBV4-2 with TRBJ2-3; 7 bases map to TRBD2. CDR1 and CDR2 from the germline V gene are LGHNA and YNFKEQ. J lost 2 bases, V lost 0 bases, and 11 bases had no gene match. This CDR3 is built from 18 residues. CDR3 protein: CASSQDLGLAALTDTQYF. The CDR3 DNA reads as TGTGCCAGCAGCCAAGATTTGGGGCTAGCGGCCCTCACAGATACGCAGTATTTT.

The chain recombines TRBV10-3 with TRBJ2-1; 7 bases are shared with TRBD2. This CDR3 comprises 16 residues. V dropped 6 bases and J dropped 3; count of bases not matched to a gene: 11. Germline CDR1 reads ENHRY; CDR2 reads SYGVKD. The CDR3 DNA is TGTGCCATCAGGGCGGGAGTAGGGCTGGACTACAATGAGCAGTTCTTC. This translates into CAIRAGVGLDYNEQFF.